The 16 T cell receptor beta chains given below trace back to one sample, sequenced in a study of blood T cell repertoires in COVID-19. The table came from immunoSEQ multiplex PCR; TCRdb's copy has only in-frame clones and leaves some out. The data hold approximately 120,000 clones, with approximately 90% observed a single time. The source material was peripheral blood. These receptors were obtained from a man between 50 and 59 years old with COVID-19, enrolled during active disease.

The chain combines TRBV5-1 with TRBJ1-1; tentative D call: TRBD1 (6 bases). The V gene's germline CDR1 is SGHRS and CDR2 YFSETQ. Trimming stripped 5 bases from V and 0 bases from J, with 14 bases between. The CDR3 spans 15 residues. This CDR3 is CASRQGIGVNTEAFF. CDR3 nucleotide sequence: TGCGCCAGCAGACAGGGAATTGGGGTGAACACTGAAGCTTTCTTT.

The V gene is TRBV5-5, the J gene TRBJ2-2; weak D call: TRBD2 (5 bases). V lost 0 bases and J 7 bases, leaving 10 bases between the germline ends. In germline, CDR1 is SGHKS, CDR2 YYEKEE (reference sequence). The CDR3 loop spans 14 amino acids. The CDR3 nucleotides are TGTGCCAGCAGCTTGGCCCCGGGATACGGGGAGCTGTTTTTT. Its translation: CASSLAPGYGELFF.

The genes are TRBV28 and TRBJ1-2; 7 bases agree with TRBD1. This CDR3 has 14 amino acids. J lost 6 bases, V lost 3 bases, and 7 bases had no gene match. CDR1 is MDHEN, CDR2 SYDVKM, per germline. The CDR3 loop reads CASSLRGGSNGYTF. CDR3 bases: TGTGCCAGCAGTTTGAGAGGGGGCTCGAATGGCTACACCTTC.

V gene TRBV11-2 combines with J gene TRBJ2-1, with 7 nucleotides matching TRBD1. Germline assignment: CDR1 SGHAT and CDR2 FQNNGV. Trimming cost V 4 bases and J 4 bases; bases outside gene matches: 4. The CDR3 loop spans 14 amino acids. The CDR3 DNA follows: TGTGCCAGCAGCTCGAACAGGGGTTACAATGAGCAGTTCTTC. It specifies CASSSNRGYNEQFF.

V usage is TRBV7-2 and J usage is TRBJ1-4; D is uncertain. This CDR3 spans 12 amino acids. V lost 3 bases, J lost 7 bases, and 6 bases lay in between. Germline values: CDR1 SGHTA, CDR2 FQGNSA. The DNA for the CDR3 is TGTGCCAGCAGCTTCGGTCCTGAAAAACTGTTTTTT. Its protein product is CASSFGPEKLFF.

The chain carries TRBV28 and TRBJ2-7; possibly TRBD1 for D (5 bases). This CDR3 contains 12 residues. Germline V CDR1 and CDR2: MDHEN, SYDVKM. Between the trimmed V and J ends, which lost 8 bases and 0 bases, there was a span of 8 bases. The CDR3 DNA reads as TGTGCCAGCGGGGCTAGCTCCTACGAGCAGTACTTC. Its protein is CASGASSYEQYF.

The chain carries TRBV7-2 and TRBJ2-5; TRBD2 aligns across 11 bases. The ends lost 6 bases at V and 5 bases at J; junction bases unmatched: 2. Germline V gene data show CDR1 as SGHTA and CDR2 as FQGNSA. CDR3 length: 13 residues. Here the CDR3 reads CASRRTSGETQYF. CDR3 in DNA: TGTGCCAGCAGACGGACTAGCGGGGAGACCCAGTACTTC.

J is TRBJ2-1 and V is TRBV14; 7 nucleotides line up with TRBD2. The J segment lost 7 bases and the V segment lost 0 bases, leaving 27 bases of the junction unmatched. This CDR3 comprises 22 residues. Per germline, CDR1 SGHDN and CDR2 FVKESK. This CDR3 reads CASSQDNDPWRQLPNGGNEQFF. The CDR3 region has the DNA TGTGCCAGCAGCCAAGATAATGACCCATGGCGGCAGCTACCCAACGGGGGGAATGAGCAGTTCTTC.

The rearrangement uses TRBV24-1 and TRBJ2-1; TRBD2 might be the D (8 bases). The CDR3 is 17 amino acids. CDR1 is KGHDR, CDR2 SFDVKD, per germline. Trimming took off 4 bases at V and 0 bases at J, with 15 bases between the two ends. The CDR3 nucleotides are TGTGCCACCAGTGAGGTTAGCGGGGACAGCTCCTACAATGAGCAGTTCTTC. Translated, it gives CATSEVSGDSSYNEQFF.

For the CDR3, the DNA is TGTGCCATCCGGACAGGTTTTGCTGAGGGCTATGGCTACACCTTC. Translating gives CAIRTGFAEGYGYTF. The chain has TRBV6-5 and TRBJ1-2; 7 bases line up with TRBD1. The germline V gene encodes CDR1 MNHEY and CDR2 SVGAGI. The CDR3 totals 15 residues. V gave up 10 bases and J gave up 4 bases; unmatched junction bases: 15.

Written as DNA, the CDR3 is TGTGCCAGCAGGCCACTAGCGGGCTACAATGAGCAGTTCTTC. Amino acids: CASRPLAGYNEQFF. The V call is TRBV6-5, the J call TRBJ2-1; 9 bases align to TRBD2. V shed 6 bases and J 3 bases; nucleotides not matched to a gene: 3. The CDR3 covers 14 residues. Per germline, CDR1 MNHEY and CDR2 SVGAGI.

This chain uses TRBV5-1 with TRBJ2-2; possible D gene TRBD2, 5 bases. The CDR3 spans 12 residues. With 4 bases removed from V and 7 bases from J, the gap between germline ends came to 8 bases. Germline V CDR1 and CDR2: SGHRS, YFSETQ. The CDR3 DNA sequence: TGCGCCAGCAGCCGGAGCGGCGGGGAGCTGTTTTTT. It specifies CASSRSGGELFF. Full variable domain (outside the CDR3, taken from reference TRBV5-1 and TRBJ2-2): KAGVTQTPRYLIKTRGQQVTLSCSPISGHRSVSWYQQTPGQGLQFLFEYFSETQRNKGNFPGRFSGRQFSNSRSEMNVSTLELGDSALYLCASSRSGGELFFGEGSRLTVL.

The DNA for the CDR3 is TGCGCCAGCAGTGGCGGGGACACCGGGGAGCTGTTTTTT. It is translated as CASSGGDTGELFF. The J gene is TRBJ2-2, the V gene TRBV10-1; D perhaps matches TRBD2 (6 bases). CDR1 WNHNN and CDR2 SYGVQD come from the germline V gene (reference sequence). This CDR3 is 13 amino acids long. With 4 bases removed from V and 3 bases from J, the gap between germline ends came to 6 bases.

The table lists this clone with a count of one. The chain joins TRBV7-3 to TRBJ2-3, with 7 nucleotides matching TRBD1. Germline V gives CDR1 SGHTA, CDR2 FQGTGA. The CDR3 is made up of 15 amino acids. J lost 2 bases, V lost 4 bases, and 6 bases had no gene match. The CDR3 spells CASSSRDSPTDTQYF. CDR3 nucleotide sequence: TGTGCCAGCAGCTCGAGGGACAGTCCCACAGATACGCAGTATTTT.

The genes are TRBV19 and TRBJ1-5, with 9 bases identical to TRBD1. The CDR3 is 15 residues long. The germline V gene encodes CDR1 LNHDA and CDR2 SQIVND (reference sequence). Trimming took 5 bases from V and 3 from J; bases not matched to a gene: 5. CDR3 amino acids: CASSRGDRDNQPQHF. In DNA, the CDR3 is TGTGCCAGTAGTCGTGGGGACAGGGACAATCAGCCCCAGCATTTT.

The CDR3 loop reads CASSLAGGTSYNEQFF. The CDR3 nucleotides are TGTGCCAGCAGTTTAGCGGGAGGGACATCTTACAATGAGCAGTTCTTC. The rearrangement links TRBV7-3 to TRBJ2-1; 11 positions agree with TRBD2. The CDR3 runs 16 residues. V gave up 6 bases and J gave up 4 bases; unmatched junction bases: 8. Germline CDR1 reads SGHTA; CDR2 reads FQGTGA. Together with reference TRBV7-3 and TRBJ2-1, the CDR3 gives the full variable domain: GAGVSQTPSNKVTEKGKYVELRCDPISGHTALYWYRQSLGQGPEFLIYFQGTGAADDSGLPNDRFFAVRPEGSVSTLKIQRTERGDSAVYLCASSLAGGTSYNEQFFGPGTRLTVL.